The clone carrying this T cell receptor beta chain was recorded a few times. The data belong to a study of blood T cell repertoires in COVID-19. Between the trimmed V and J ends, which lost 0 bases and 7 bases, there was a span of 13 bases. This CDR3 has 15 residues. CDR1 is MNHNY, CDR2 SVGAGI, per germline (reference sequence). In the source study's methods: The assay estimated nucleated cells by amplifying reference gene primers. Clones were read by immunoSEQ multiplex PCR, and TCRdb kept only the in-frame ones, dropping some. V and J calls and clone size are copied from that table; D and trimming were computed from the DNA. This table has 200,000 or so clones, around 80% appearing once.

Source material: peripheral blood. V gene TRBV6-6 combines with J gene TRBJ1-5; D is ambiguous. This clonotype was obtained from a woman between 65 and 79 years old with acute or convalescent COVID-19. This CDR3 is CASSYSSGFGQPQHF. In nucleotides, the CDR3 is TGTGCCAGCAGTTACTCGTCCGGTTTCGGGCAGCCCCAGCATTTT.